The clone carrying this T cell receptor beta chain was seen only a few times. The authors' processing: Estimates of nucleated cell counts were drawn from the amplification of reference gene primers. Method: immunoSEQ multiplex PCR; TCRdb's copy keeps in-frame clones and lacks some. V, J and clone size reflect that table, while D and trimming were determined from the DNA. Of about 120,000 clones listed, approximately 87% are singletons. This sample stems from a study of blood T cell repertoires in COVID-19. At the level of the study: Samples came from the United States, Italy and Spain, spanning acute and convalescent COVID-19. PBMCs, B-cell-depleted T cells, or T cells were the source of the cDNA or gDNA that made up the material.

CDR1 is KGHDR, CDR2 SFDVKD, per germline. V was trimmed by 7 bases and J by 6 bases, leaving 33 bases between them. This CDR3 is built from 20 residues. The sequence came from a man younger than 40 with acute or convalescent COVID-19. The material sequenced was peripheral blood. The chain uses TRBV24-1 and TRBJ2-1; D remains unclear. The CDR3 loop is CATRRRVGHRSLVQPNEQFF. The CDR3 DNA is TGTGCCACCAGGCGACGTGTAGGTCACCGATCCCTCGTACAGCCCAATGAGCAGTTCTTC.